Below are 10 T cell receptor beta chains sequenced from a single sample in a study of cytomegalovirus exposure and HLA in healthy donors. 60 Vbeta and 13 Jbeta primers were used in PCR. The data were produced by immunoSEQ multiplex PCR, yet TCRdb's version contains in-frame clones alone and is incomplete. Among 150,000 to 250,000 clones listed, roughly four fifths were seen once. Sequenced input: PBMCs. These receptors all come from a man under 40 in good health and CMV-seronegative.

This rearrangement joins TRBV30 to TRBJ1-1; 7 bases are shared with TRBD1. CDR1 is GTSNPN and CDR2 is SVGIG in the germline V gene (reference sequence). This CDR3 region has 12 residues. V gave up 1 base and J gave up 5 bases; unmatched junction bases: 1. The CDR3 spells CAWSGQGTEAFF. The CDR3 nucleotides are TGTGCCTGGAGTGGACAGGGAACTGAAGCTTTCTTT.

The chain carries TRBV4-1 and TRBJ2-3; 10 bases align to TRBD2. Germline V gene data show CDR1 as MGHRA and CDR2 as YSYEKL. The V and J ends lost 6 bases and 2 bases, in that order; junction bases with no gene match: 8. The CDR3 sequence is 16 residues long. The CDR3 reads CASREIAGGNTDTQYF. The DNA of the CDR3 is TGCGCCAGCAGAGAGATAGCGGGAGGAAACACAGATACGCAGTATTTT.

This clone occurred a few times. V is TRBV27 and J is TRBJ2-1; TRBD1 might be the D (5 bases). The CDR3 runs to 13 residues. V lost 4 bases, J lost 4 bases, and 8 bases lay in between. Germline loops: CDR1 MNHEY, CDR2 SMNVEV (reference sequence). The CDR3 spells CASSSGIYNEQFF. CDR3 nucleotide sequence: TGTGCCAGCAGTTCAGGGATTTACAATGAGCAGTTCTTC.

The chain joins TRBV5-1 to TRBJ2-5, with 14 bases lining up with TRBD2. J was trimmed by 1 base and V by 3 bases; bases with no gene match: 8. From germline, CDR1 is SGHRS and CDR2 YFSETQ. The CDR3 has 18 amino acids. The CDR3 region is CASSWGTSGRLSQETQYF. CDR3 nucleotide sequence: TGCGCCAGCAGCTGGGGGACTAGCGGGAGACTCTCCCAAGAGACCCAGTACTTC.

The V call is TRBV2, the J call TRBJ2-7, with D perhaps matching TRBD2 (6 bases). Germline V CDR1 and CDR2: SNHLY, FYNNEI. V was trimmed by 4 bases and J by 6 bases, leaving 13 bases between them. The CDR3 is 13 amino acids. CDR3 DNA sequence: TGTGCCAGCAGTGGAGCGATGGGGGGCGAGCAGTACTTC. Its translation: CASSGAMGGEQYF.

The rearrangement uses TRBV28 and TRBJ1-3; D unclear. Germline CDR1 MDHEN, CDR2 SYDVKM. This CDR3 has 15 residues. V was cut by 1 base and J by 2 bases, with 9 bases left in between. This CDR3 reads CASSLSGIAGNTIYF. For the CDR3, the DNA is TGTGCCAGCAGTTTATCGGGAATCGCTGGAAACACCATATATTTT.

The chain joins TRBV18 to TRBJ2-7; weak D call: TRBD2 (6 bases). CDR1 KGHSH and CDR2 LQKENI come from the germline V gene. The CDR3 length is 14 residues. Deletions cut 3 bases from V and 3 bases from J, with 12 bases between. CDR3 nucleotides: TGTGCCAGCTCACCGGGGACTTCGAACTACGAGCAGTACTTC. Translated: CASSPGTSNYEQYF.

The chain carries TRBV4-1 and TRBJ1-6; the D is unclear. Trimming removed 4 bases at V and 8 bases at J, with 12 bases between. CDR1 is MGHRA and CDR2 is YSYEKL in the germline V gene. The CDR3 totals 14 residues. The CDR3 loop reads CASSLGPRDSPLHF. CDR3 bases: TGCGCCAGCAGCCTCGGACCGAGGGATTCACCCCTCCACTTT.

This chain connects TRBV27 to TRBJ2-1; D may be TRBD2 (6 bases). Germline CDR1 and CDR2: MNHEY and SMNVEV (reference sequence). V lost 7 bases and J lost 3, with 16 bases in between. This CDR3 has 15 amino acids. The CDR3: CASTLTSMGYNEQFF. For the CDR3, the DNA is TGTGCCAGCACACTAACTAGCATGGGCTACAATGAGCAGTTCTTC.

V is TRBV9 and J is TRBJ2-7; D is unresolved. The ends were cut back, 0 bases at V and 2 bases at J, with 9 bases in the middle. From germline, CDR1 is SGDLS and CDR2 YYNGEE. The CDR3 runs to 14 residues. The chain's CDR3 is CASSVAGSTYEQYF. Written as DNA, the CDR3 is TGTGCCAGCAGCGTAGCTGGCAGTACCTACGAGCAGTACTTC.